One sample yielded the 29 T cell receptor beta chains listed below, sequenced in a study of cytomegalovirus exposure and HLA in healthy donors. Primers: 60 Vbeta forward and 13 Jbeta reverse. Sequenced by immunoSEQ multiplex PCR; TCRdb stores in-frame clones only, minus some. The profile covers about 160,000 clones, with around 78% appearing a single time and about 1.6% taken by the ten largest. Sequencing used PBMCs. These receptors were taken from a man in his forties or fifties in good health and CMV-seronegative.

The V call is TRBV19, the J call TRBJ1-5; 11 nucleotides align to TRBD1. This CDR3 spans 18 amino acids. J gave up 6 bases and V 3 bases, and 13 bases lay outside the gene matches. CDR1 is LNHDA, CDR2 SQIVND, per germline (reference sequence). In nucleotides, the CDR3 is TGTGCCAGTAGTATCCCCCGGGACAGGGGGTGGTTGGGTCAGCCCCAGCATTTT. Amino acids: CASSIPRDRGWLGQPQHF.

The J gene is TRBJ1-1, the V gene TRBV6-4; TRBD1 aligns across 10 bases. The CDR3 is made up of 17 amino acids. Germline values: CDR1 MRHNA, CDR2 SNTAGT. J lost 3 bases, V lost 3 bases, and 10 bases had no gene match. CDR3 nucleotides: TGTGCCAGCAGTGATAGTCCCGGGACAGGGGACGACACTGAAGCTTTCTTT. It codes for CASSDSPGTGDDTEAFF.

This sequence joins TRBV4-1 and TRBJ2-3; TRBD2 is a possible D gene (6 bases). The germline gives CDR1 MGHRA, CDR2 YSYEKL. Deletions cut 2 bases from V and 4 bases from J, with 16 bases between. This CDR3 has 16 amino acids. The CDR3 loop reads CASSQSRLGSPDTQYF. Written as DNA, the CDR3 is TGCGCCAGCAGCCAAAGTAGACTAGGGAGCCCAGATACGCAGTATTTT.

The chain links TRBV6-5 to TRBJ2-7, with 8 bases that match TRBD1. Germline V gene lookup returns CDR1 MNHEY and CDR2 SVGAGI. The CDR3 spans 13 residues. After removal of 7 bases from V and 6 bases from J, the junction contained 8 bases not matched to a gene. CDR3 DNA sequence: TGTGCCAGCACTTTCGGGACAGGTCTCGAGCAGTACGTC. It translates to CASTFGTGLEQYV.

The chain has TRBV28 and TRBJ1-2, with D possibly matching TRBD1 (6 bases). Trimming took 8 bases from V and 4 from J, leaving 17 bases between them. Germline CDR1 reads MDHEN; CDR2 reads SYDVKM. This CDR3 contains 14 residues. The CDR3 DNA reads TGTGCCAGCGGGGGTACAGGGCCGACCTATGGCTACACCTTC. Encoded protein: CASGGTGPTYGYTF.

As concerns this clone: One end of the junction does not line up with germline, which may come from a read error. The V and J genes are TRBV6-1 and TRBJ2-6, with 7 bases matching TRBD1. CDR1 and CDR2 (germline): MNHNS, SASEGT. This CDR3 comprises 11 residues. The CDR3 spells CAGGQSNGLTF. The CDR3 region has the DNA TGTGCCGGGGGACAGTCCAACGGCCTGACTTTC.

V gene TRBV7-2 combines with J gene TRBJ2-7, with D possibly TRBD1 on 6 matching bases. V shed 0 bases and J shed 0 bases, with 15 bases lying between them. Germline loops: CDR1 SGHTA, CDR2 FQGNSA. CDR3 length: 17 residues. In DNA form, the CDR3 reads TGTGCCAGCAGCTTAGCCGCAGGACAGCTAAACTCCTACGAGCAGTACTTC. Protein product: CASSLAAGQLNSYEQYF.

The chain couples TRBV28 to TRBJ1-1; 7 bases line up with TRBD1. Germline V gene sequence: CDR1 MDHEN, CDR2 SYDVKM. Germline trimming cut 4 bases from V and 10 bases from J; bases unmatched to any gene: 12. The CDR3 has 14 residues. The CDR3 sequence: CASSSPGGYSGAFF. The CDR3 region has the DNA TGTGCCAGCAGTTCTCCAGGGGGATACTCCGGAGCTTTCTTT.

This clone occurred a few times. The V and J genes are TRBV2 and TRBJ2-7; D is undetermined. V was shortened by 7 bases and J by 0 bases, with 7 bases between the two germline ends. The CDR3 runs to 12 residues. Per germline, CDR1 SNHLY and CDR2 FYNNEI. The CDR3 protein is CASIAVSYEQYF. The CDR3 nucleotides are TGTGCCAGCATCGCAGTCTCCTACGAGCAGTACTTC.

This chain joins TRBV28 and TRBJ1-2; maybe TRBD1 (6 bases). There are 12 residues in the CDR3. Trimming cost V 10 bases and J 4 bases, with 13 bases left between them. Germline loops: CDR1 MDHEN, CDR2 SYDVKM. This CDR3 reads CATVTGSYGYTF. Written as DNA, the CDR3 is TGTGCCACAGTCACAGGGTCCTATGGCTACACCTTC.

The rearrangement links TRBV28 to TRBJ2-1; weak D call: TRBD1 (6 bases). The length of the CDR3 is 12 residues. Germline lookup yields CDR1 MDHEN and CDR2 SYDVKM. V was shortened by 11 bases and J by 0 bases, with 8 bases between the two germline ends. This CDR3 reads CAEGGSYNEQFF. The CDR3 DNA sequence: TGTGCCGAAGGGGGCTCCTACAATGAGCAGTTCTTC.

The chain recombines TRBV5-8 with TRBJ1-5; a possible D gene is TRBD1 (6 bases). The V gene's germline CDR1 is SGHTS and CDR2 YDEGEE. The CDR3 sequence is 14 residues long. The V and J ends lost 2 bases and 3 bases respectively, with 9 bases between them. DNA for the CDR3: TGTGCCAGCAGCTTAGGACAGTACAATCAGCCCCAGCATTTT. It encodes CASSLGQYNQPQHF.

This chain uses TRBV28 with TRBJ1-1; the D gene is possibly TRBD1 (6 bases). Trimming pared 6 bases from V and 6 bases from J, leaving 14 bases between. CDR3 length: 13 residues. Germline lookup yields CDR1 MDHEN and CDR2 SYDVKM. CDR3 nucleotides: TGTGCCAGCAGAAATGGGGGCGAACCTGAAGCTTTCTTT. Encoded protein: CASRNGGEPEAFF.

As concerns this clone: One end of the junction is discordant with germline, which a read error may explain. The chain is built from TRBV7-9 and TRBJ1-4; possibly TRBD1 for D (5 bases). This CDR3 has 15 amino acids. CDR1 is SEHNR and CDR2 is FQNEAQ in the germline V gene (reference sequence). The CDR3 reads CSSSGGAATNEKLFF. Here the CDR3 DNA reads TGTTCCAGCTCCGGCGGGGCAGCAACTAATGAAAAACTGTTTTTT.

The chain employs TRBV29-1 and TRBJ2-1, with 15 bases matching TRBD2. CDR1 and CDR2 (germline): SQVTM, ANQGSEA. With V trimmed by 1 base and J by 9 bases, 10 bases remained unmatched. The CDR3 spans 17 residues. The CDR3 nucleotides are TGCAGCGTTGAAGTCTTCACGCGGGGACTAGCGGGAGGTGAGCAGTTCTTC. It yields the protein CSVEVFTRGLAGGEQFF.

The chain combines TRBV4-1 with TRBJ2-3; tentatively, D is TRBD2 (6 bases). Germline V gene lookup returns CDR1 MGHRA and CDR2 YSYEKL. The CDR3 runs to 16 residues. V was pared by 3 bases and J by 1 base, with 14 bases between. The DNA for the CDR3 is TGCGCCAGCAGCCACCTTAGACTAGGAGGCACAGATACGCAGTATTTT. It encodes CASSHLRLGGTDTQYF.

V gene TRBV27 combines with J gene TRBJ2-1; D is perhaps TRBD1 (6 bases). Trimming removed 0 bases at V and 8 bases at J, with 8 bases between. The germline V gene encodes CDR1 MNHEY and CDR2 SMNVEV (reference sequence). The CDR3 spans 13 residues. CDR3 sequence: CASSLSTGYEQFF. The CDR3 bases are TGTGCCAGCAGTTTATCGACAGGTTATGAGCAGTTCTTC.

This chain uses TRBV7-8 with TRBJ1-1, with D possibly matching TRBD1 (5 bases). The CDR3 extends over 13 amino acids. Germline assignment: CDR1 SGHVS and CDR2 FQNEAQ. V was trimmed by 4 bases and J by 1 base, leaving 7 bases between them. The CDR3 loop is CASSWGGNTEAFF. The CDR3 nucleotides read TGTGCCAGCAGCTGGGGGGGGAACACTGAAGCTTTCTTT.

The chain has TRBV2 and TRBJ2-5; 8 bases line up with TRBD1. Trimming at V came to 6 bases and at J to 2 bases, leaving 8 bases not matched to a gene. This CDR3 spans 15 amino acids. The germline CDR1 and CDR2 sequences are SNHLY and FYNNEI. The CDR3 DNA reads TGTGCCAGCAGCCCGGACAGGGTCAGACAAGAGACCCAGTACTTC. Translated: CASSPDRVRQETQYF.

V gene TRBV27 combines with J gene TRBJ1-1; the D is unclear. Germline-derived CDR1 and CDR2 are MNHEY and SMNVEV (reference sequence). The CDR3 runs 12 residues. V lost 6 bases, J lost 8 bases, and 13 bases lay in between. The CDR3 coding sequence is TGTGCCAGCAGCCTGGGCGGGCGGGAAGCTTTCTTT. This codes for CASSLGGREAFF.

This rearrangement joins TRBV5-6 to TRBJ2-2; D ambiguous. Germline loops: CDR1 SGHDT, CDR2 YYEEEE. This CDR3 is 15 amino acids long. The V and J ends lost 0 bases and 4 bases respectively, with 10 bases between them. CDR3 region: CASSLGSRGTGELFF. The CDR3 nucleotides read TGTGCCAGCAGCTTGGGGTCCCGAGGCACCGGGGAGCTGTTTTTT.

The chain combines TRBV9 with TRBJ2-7; D not resolved. Germline CDR1 and CDR2: SGDLS and YYNGEE. This CDR3 is built from 12 residues. V was cut by 3 bases and J by 4 bases, with 8 bases left in between. CDR3 sequence (DNA): TGTGCCAGCAGCGGGAGTAATTACGAGCAGTACTTC. It is translated as CASSGSNYEQYF.

This chain connects TRBV30 to TRBJ2-1; D is perhaps TRBD2 (6 bases). V lost 8 bases to trimming and J lost 0 bases, with 20 bases between them. Germline values: CDR1 GTSNPN, CDR2 SVGIG (reference sequence). This CDR3 spans 16 amino acids. CDR3 sequence: CALKRGDFSSYNEQFF. In DNA form, the CDR3 reads TGTGCCCTTAAAAGAGGGGACTTTTCCTCCTACAATGAGCAGTTCTTC.

V and J are TRBV6-6 and TRBJ2-1; 8 bases align to TRBD1. Germline V gives CDR1 MNHNY, CDR2 SVGAGI (reference sequence). The CDR3 contains 16 residues. J was trimmed by 1 base and V by 6 bases; bases with no gene match: 8. DNA of the CDR3: TGTGCCAGCAGGACGCGACAGGGGAGGTCCTACAATGAGCAGTTCTTC. Translating gives CASRTRQGRSYNEQFF.

This clone showed up just a few times. The chain carries TRBV10-3 and TRBJ2-1; TRBD2 aligns across 14 bases. The V gene's germline CDR1 is ENHRY and CDR2 SYGVKD. Trimming cost V 6 bases and J 0 bases; bases outside gene matches: 7. This CDR3 region has 18 residues. Here the CDR3 reads CAISGTSGRKSSYNEQFF. The CDR3 nucleotides are TGTGCCATCAGCGGGACTAGCGGGAGAAAAAGCTCCTACAATGAGCAGTTCTTC.

As for this clone: Sequence at one end of the junction differs from germline and may be a read error. The V and J genes are TRBV9 and TRBJ2-6, with 8 bases matching TRBD2. Germline V gene lookup returns CDR1 SGDLS and CDR2 YYNGEE. This CDR3 is built from 16 residues. CDR3 bases: TGTGCCAGCAGCGCGGGGGGGATATCTGGGGCCAACGGCCTGACTTTC. It is translated as CASSAGGISGANGLTF.

V gene TRBV19 combines with J gene TRBJ1-1; TRBD1 is a possible D gene (5 bases). The ends were cut back, 5 bases at V and 0 bases at J, with 13 bases in the middle. CDR1 is LNHDA and CDR2 is SQIVND in the germline V gene (reference sequence). The CDR3 runs 15 residues. CDR3 protein: CASSDLGGVNTEAFF. In DNA, the CDR3 is TGTGCCAGTAGTGACCTCGGGGGGGTGAACACTGAAGCTTTCTTT.

V gene TRBV9 combines with J gene TRBJ2-1, with 10 bases identical to TRBD2. Germline CDR1 SGDLS, CDR2 YYNGEE. CDR3 length: 16 amino acids. V was pared by 3 bases and J by 3 bases, with 6 bases of the junction left unmatched. The CDR3 nucleotides are TGTGCCAGCAGCGAGGGCGGGACTAGCGACTACAATGAGCAGTTCTTC. It is translated as CASSEGGTSDYNEQFF.

This clone was seen a few times. The CDR3 DNA sequence: TGTGCCAGCAGCGTAGACAGTTCCTACGAGCAGTACTTC. Its protein product is CASSVDSSYEQYF. This chain uses TRBV9 with TRBJ2-7; no reliable D call. This CDR3 is built from 13 residues. V lost 0 bases and J 1 base, leaving 5 bases between the germline ends. In germline, CDR1 is SGDLS, CDR2 YYNGEE.